This T cell receptor (beta chain) was documented in a study of T cell responses to AZD1222 COVID-19 vaccine. Notes on the study in general: In a largely white British group with more females than males, clonal diversity was possibly underestimated. Repertoires were obtained solely post-peak T cell response. CD4 TCRs covered the whole spike, strongest at regions 160-218 and 743-854. Baseline seropositivity occurred in only a handful of AZD1222 recipients.

CDR1 and CDR2 (germline): LGHDT, YNNKEL (reference sequence). The CDR3 runs to 15 residues. V shed 0 bases and J shed 1 base, with 7 bases lying between them. The repertoire was sequenced with immunoSEQ multiplex PCR; TCRdb's copy has only in-frame clones and lacks some. The table has approximately 100,000 clones, about 89% seen once. To note about this clone: The antigen remains unidentified.

The origin of this receptor is an adult in good health. The V call is TRBV3-1 (or the pseudogene TRBV3-2), the J call TRBJ1-5; D call uncertain. The material was peripheral blood, obtained on day 0 of AZD1222 vaccination. CDR3 loop: CASSQELSSNQPQHF. The CDR3 DNA sequence: TGTGCCAGCAGCCAAGAATTATCGAGCAATCAGCCCCAGCATTTT.